This entry concerns a single T cell receptor (beta chain). What it recognizes is unknown. This sample stems from a study of T cells after yellow fever vaccination. The wider study: Low-cell-number fractions underwent preparation using SMART-Seq v4 Ultra Low Input. Overall study results and limits: Only a small proportion of the clonotypes turned up in both the CD4 and the CD8 compartments, likely arising from convergent recombination.

A 5'RACE template-switching step, the method used to make TCR cDNA, added a universal primer site and UMIs. TCRdb re-derived calls from the 5' RACE reads in MiXCR, one entry per CDR3 protein. The sample records about 320,000 distinct CDR3 sequences, around 4.5% being singletons. CDR1 is SEHNR, CDR2 FQNEAQ, per germline (reference sequence). This CDR3 is 20 amino acids long. J was trimmed by 2 bases and V by 5 bases; bases with no gene match: 18. V usage is TRBV7-9 and J usage is TRBJ2-5; 12 bases fit TRBD2. The sequence was obtained from a man younger than 35 who received the YFV17D yellow fever vaccine. Sequencing used PBMCs, obtained 15 days after the yellow fever booster vaccination. The CDR3 region is CASSDSRVLAGGLIQETQYF. The CDR3 region has the DNA TGTGCCAGCAGCGACTCGAGGGTACTAGCGGGGGGACTAATTCAAGAGACCCAGTACTTC.